These 25 T cell receptor beta chains were sequenced from one sample in a study of naive and memory T cell subsets. The beta constant-region primer was an equimolar mix of two oligonucleotides covering TRBC1 and TRBC2. TCRdb re-derived calls from the UMI-ligation and nested PCR reads in MiXCR, one entry per CDR3 protein. The data hold about 150,000 distinct CDR3 sequences, with over 15% observed a single time. Specimen: naive CD4+ T cells from blood. The receptor source for this set is a human donor in good health.

In regard to this clonotype: It is likely a read error, because the conserved phenylalanine at the end of the CDR3 is missing. The chain recombines TRBV12-3 or TRBV12-4 with TRBJ2-7, with a possible D match to TRBD2 (6 bases). V lost 5 bases, J lost 4 bases, and 15 bases lay in between. The CDR3 is 14 amino acids. Written as DNA, the CDR3 is TGTGCCAGCAGTACCTTCGGGACTGAGTACGAGCAGTACCTC. Encoded protein: CASSTFGTEYEQYL.

The chain has TRBV7-2 and TRBJ2-3; a possible D gene is TRBD2 (5 bases). V was cut by 2 bases and J by 1 base, with 13 bases left in between. The CDR3 contains 16 residues. Germline-derived CDR1 and CDR2 are SGHTA and FQGNSA. CDR3 coding DNA: TGTGCCAGCAGCTTATTAGGGAGAGGAGGCACAGATACGCAGTATTTT. Its protein product is CASSLLGRGGTDTQYF.

The chain carries TRBV5-1 and TRBJ1-1, with no clear D. CDR1 and CDR2 from the germline V gene are SGHRS and YFSETQ. The germline V and J ends were trimmed by 4 bases and 0 bases, with 10 bases remaining between them. The CDR3 spans 14 residues. This CDR3 reads CASSPGVLNTEAFF. Here the CDR3 DNA reads TGCGCCAGCAGCCCCGGGGTCCTGAACACTGAAGCTTTCTTT.

V gene TRBV30 combines with J gene TRBJ1-4; 7 bases map to TRBD1. The CDR3 runs 15 residues. CDR1 and CDR2 from the germline V gene are GTSNPN and SVGIG (reference sequence). V was clipped by 2 bases and J by 3 bases; unmatched bases: 6. The CDR3 nucleotides read TGTGCCTGGAGTCCTGGACAGGATTCTAATGAAAAACTGTTTTTT. Its translation is CAWSPGQDSNEKLFF.

This clonotype showed up just a few times. This chain uses TRBV29-1 with TRBJ2-7, with D possibly matching TRBD2 (6 bases). Germline values: CDR1 SQVTM, CDR2 ANQGSEA. With 3 bases removed from V and 12 bases from J, the gap between germline ends came to 18 bases. The CDR3 runs to 12 residues. The CDR3 nucleotides read TGCAGCGTTGATCCCGGGAGCGGAGGACCGTACTTC. Translating it yields CSVDPGSGGPYF.

This clonotype has a handful of counts. The rearrangement joins TRBV19 to TRBJ2-7; a weak D match, TRBD1 (6 bases). The V gene's germline CDR1 is LNHDA and CDR2 SQIVND (reference sequence). V gave up 6 bases and J gave up 2 bases, with 11 bases separating them. The CDR3 runs 13 residues. CDR3 in amino acids: CASSATGTYEQYF. The CDR3 bases are TGTGCCAGTAGCGCGACAGGAACCTACGAGCAGTACTTC.

In this sample, this clonotype turned up a few times. The chain has TRBV12-3 or TRBV12-4 and TRBJ2-1; 10 bases map to TRBD2. V lost 5 bases and J lost 9; bases outside the gene matches: 1. The CDR3 is 12 residues long. The CDR3: CASSRTSGEQFF. CDR3 bases: TGTGCCAGCAGTCGGACTAGCGGTGAGCAGTTCTTC.

This clonotype was detected a few times. V gene TRBV28 combines with J gene TRBJ2-1; TRBD2 aligns across 7 bases. The length of the CDR3 is 17 residues. V gave up 5 bases and J gave up 4 bases; unmatched junction bases: 14. Per germline, CDR1 MDHEN and CDR2 SYDVKM. In DNA, the CDR3 is TGTGCCAGCAGTGCATATAGCGGGCCCCTAACTTACAATGAGCAGTTCTTC. It yields the protein CASSAYSGPLTYNEQFF.

This clonotype was counted many times. The chain has TRBV24-1 and TRBJ2-7; D perhaps matches TRBD2 (6 bases). The V end was cut by 10 bases, the J end by 3 bases, with 12 bases between. This CDR3 is 12 amino acids long. CDR1 and CDR2 from the germline V gene are KGHDR and SFDVKD. In DNA form, the CDR3 reads TGTGCCACGGGACTTCTCCTCTACGAGCAGTACTTC. Protein sequence: CATGLLLYEQYF.

The rearrangement links TRBV28 to TRBJ2-1, with unresolved D. Trimming took off 6 bases at V and 13 bases at J, with 22 bases between the two ends. The CDR3 consists of 14 residues. The germline V gene has CDR1 MDHEN and CDR2 SYDVKM. CDR3 coding DNA: TGTGCCAGCAGCCCCGTAGTGGTGGGCCCGGAACAGTTCTTC. Protein: CASSPVVVGPEQFF.

The V call is TRBV25-1, the J call TRBJ2-7; no clear D. CDR1 MGHDK and CDR2 SYGVNS come from the germline V gene. V was pared by 7 bases and J by 3 bases, with 13 bases between. The CDR3 extends over 13 amino acids. The CDR3 nucleotides read TGTGCCAGCACGGGCCAGGCAAACTACGAGCAGTACTTC. As protein: CASTGQANYEQYF.

This clonotype was counted a few times. DNA of the CDR3: TGCGCCAGCAGCCGAGGGGATGGTGAGCAGTTCTTC. Its translation: CASSRGDGEQFF. This sequence joins TRBV4-1 and TRBJ2-1; D might be TRBD1 or TRBD2, each matching 5 bases. CDR1 and CDR2 from the germline V gene are MGHRA and YSYEKL. V lost 4 bases and J lost 9, with 10 bases in between. The CDR3 has 12 amino acids.

V is TRBV5-1 and J is TRBJ1-1, with D perhaps TRBD1 (5 bases). Deletions cut 4 bases from V and 0 bases from J, with 10 bases between. The germline V gene encodes CDR1 SGHRS and CDR2 YFSETQ. The CDR3 spans 14 residues. The CDR3 spells CASSITGMNTEAFF. As DNA, the CDR3 is TGCGCCAGCAGCATCACAGGTATGAACACTGAAGCTTTCTTT. Filled out from reference TRBV5-1 and TRBJ1-1, the complete variable domain reads KAGVTQTPRYLIKTRGQQVTLSCSPISGHRSVSWYQQTPGQGLQFLFEYFSETQRNKGNFPGRFSGRQFSNSRSEMNVSTLELGDSALYLCASSITGMNTEAFFGQGTRLTVV.

This clonotype was counted a few times. The J gene is TRBJ1-1, the V gene TRBV3-1; no reliable D call. Trimming removed 2 bases from V and 6 bases from J, with 16 bases in between. The CDR3 length is 15 residues. CDR1 is LGHDT and CDR2 is YNNKEL in the germline V gene (reference sequence). The CDR3 nucleotides are TGTGCCAGCAGCCAACGGGGAAGGCGAGCCCCTGAAGCTTTCTTT. Translating it yields CASSQRGRRAPEAFF.

This clonotype was seen a few times. The chain combines TRBV3-1 with TRBJ1-5; TRBD1 aligns across 10 bases. The CDR3 totals 15 residues. Per germline, CDR1 LGHDT and CDR2 YNNKEL (reference sequence). V dropped 3 bases and J dropped 4; count of bases not matched to a gene: 3. The CDR3 DNA reads as TGTGCCAGCAGCCAGATGGGACAGGGGAATCAGCCCCAGCATTTT. Translation: CASSQMGQGNQPQHF.

The sample holds a few counts of this clonotype. The V gene is TRBV29-1, the J gene TRBJ2-3; D gene ambiguous. CDR3 length: 11 residues. Germline V gives CDR1 SQVTM, CDR2 ANQGSEA. V shed 2 bases and J shed 7 bases, with 7 bases lying between them. The CDR3 loop is CSVELENTQYF. CDR3 nucleotides: TGCAGCGTTGAATTAGAAAATACGCAGTATTTT.

CDR3 in amino acids: CAISDHREVDTQYF. The CDR3 nucleotides read TGTGCCATCAGTGATCACAGGGAAGTGGATACGCAGTATTTT. The chain carries TRBV10-3 and TRBJ2-3, with a possible D match to TRBD1 (6 bases). In germline, CDR1 is ENHRY, CDR2 SYGVKD. Trimming shortened V by 3 bases and J by 6 bases, and 13 bases separated the two germline ends. The CDR3 loop spans 14 amino acids.

This chain uses TRBV5-1 with TRBJ2-7, with 7 bases that match TRBD1. The CDR3 spans 16 residues. Per the germline V gene, CDR1 is SGHRS and CDR2 is YFSETQ. The ends lost 2 bases at V and 3 bases at J; junction bases unmatched: 11. The CDR3: CASSFIYTGVGYEQYF. In DNA form, the CDR3 reads TGCGCCAGCAGCTTTATATATACAGGGGTCGGCTACGAGCAGTACTTC.

The chain employs TRBV11-2 and TRBJ2-7; 10 positions match TRBD1. Germline loops: CDR1 SGHAT, CDR2 FQNNGV. CDR3 length: 13 amino acids. J gave up 9 bases and V 1 base, and 3 bases lay outside the gene matches. In DNA, the CDR3 is TGTGCCAGCAGCTTAGCCGGGACAGGGGCGCAGTACTTC. Amino acid sequence: CASSLAGTGAQYF.

This clonotype was seen many times. The chain links TRBV6-5 to TRBJ1-6; the D gene is possibly TRBD1 (5 bases). Germline CDR1 is MNHEY and CDR2 is SVGAGI. Between the trimmed V and J ends, which lost 6 bases and 5 bases, there was a span of 14 bases. The CDR3 is made up of 15 amino acids. The CDR3 sequence: CASSSPGRHNSPLHF. The CDR3 DNA sequence: TGTGCCAGCAGCTCCCCGGGACGGCATAATTCACCCCTCCACTTT.

Many counts were recorded for this clonotype. This chain connects TRBV12-5 to TRBJ2-1; 7 nucleotides match TRBD2. The CDR3 runs 12 residues. V lost 5 bases and J lost 6; bases outside the gene matches: 1. CDR1 LGHNT and CDR2 FRNRAP come from the germline V gene. CDR3 bases: TGTGCTAGTGGTCGGACTAGCAATGAGCAGTTCTTC. It is translated as CASGRTSNEQFF.

This chain connects TRBV7-6 to TRBJ2-7; TRBD1 agrees at 10 bases. The length of the CDR3 is 13 residues. J gave up 5 bases and V 6 bases, and 4 bases lay outside the gene matches. Germline CDR1 and CDR2: SGHVS and FNYEAQ. The CDR3: CASRSGTGDEQYF. CDR3 DNA sequence: TGTGCCAGCAGATCCGGGACAGGGGACGAGCAGTACTTC. Full variable domain (missing parts from reference TRBV7-6 and TRBJ2-7): GAGVSQSPRYKVTKRGQDVALRCDPISGHVSLYWYRQALGQGPEFLTYFNYEAQQDKSGLPNDRFSAERPEGSISTLTIQRTEQRDSAMYRCASRSGTGDEQYFGPGTRLTVT.

The chain recombines TRBV30 with TRBJ2-1, with D hard to call. Germline V gives CDR1 GTSNPN, CDR2 SVGIG (reference sequence). The V end lost 0 bases, the J end lost 6 bases, and 9 bases lay between the germline ends. This CDR3 has 13 residues. The CDR3 region has the DNA TGTGCCTGGAGTGTCGGCCTGACCAATGAGCAGTTCTTC. This codes for CAWSVGLTNEQFF. Full variable domain (outside the CDR3, taken from reference TRBV30 and TRBJ2-1): SQTIHQWPATLVQPVGSPLSLECTVEGTSNPNLYWYRQAAGRGLQLLFYSVGIGQISSEVPQNLSASRPQDRQFILSSKKLLLSDSGFYLCAWSVGLTNEQFFGPGTRLTVL.

The rearrangement joins TRBV3-1 to TRBJ2-1; D call uncertain. Looked up from germline, CDR1 is LGHDT and CDR2 is YNNKEL (reference sequence). This CDR3 contains 14 residues. V lost 4 bases and J 5 bases, leaving 12 bases between the germline ends. The CDR3 nucleotides are TGTGCCAGCAGCCGGGTAGGCTCACACAATGAGCAGTTCTTC. Translation gives CASSRVGSHNEQFF.

This clonotype has at least ten counts. V is TRBV3-1 and J is TRBJ2-1; D gene ambiguous. Germline lookup yields CDR1 LGHDT and CDR2 YNNKEL (reference sequence). This CDR3 contains 16 residues. The ends were cut back, 1 base at V and 4 bases at J, with 14 bases in the middle. In DNA form, the CDR3 reads TGTGCCAGCAGCCAAGTTGGCACAGCCAAGTACAATGAGCAGTTCTTC. It specifies CASSQVGTAKYNEQFF.